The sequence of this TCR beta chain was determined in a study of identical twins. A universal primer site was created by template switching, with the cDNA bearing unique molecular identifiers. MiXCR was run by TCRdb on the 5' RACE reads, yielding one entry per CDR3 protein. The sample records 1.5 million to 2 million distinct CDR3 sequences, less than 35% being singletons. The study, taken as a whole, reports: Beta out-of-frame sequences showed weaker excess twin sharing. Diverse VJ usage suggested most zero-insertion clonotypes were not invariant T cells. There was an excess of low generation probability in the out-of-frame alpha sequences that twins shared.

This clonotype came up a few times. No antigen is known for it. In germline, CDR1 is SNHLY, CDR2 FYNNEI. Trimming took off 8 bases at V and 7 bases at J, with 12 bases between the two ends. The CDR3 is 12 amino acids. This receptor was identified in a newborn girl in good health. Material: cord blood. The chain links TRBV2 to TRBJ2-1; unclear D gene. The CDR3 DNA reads TGTGCCAGCGCAGACTTACGAAATGAGCAGTTCTTC. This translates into CASADLRNEQFF.